A single sample gave rise to the 2 T cell receptor beta chains below, sequenced in a study of T cell changes during pregnancy in multiple sclerosis. Sequencing was performed with immunoSEQ multiplex PCR; in TCRdb, only in-frame clones are kept and a portion is missing. The repertoire consists of fewer than 40,000 clones, with roughly 90% occurring once and the leading ten covering approximately 0.38%. Here the sequenced sample was CD4+ T cells from peripheral blood mononuclear cells, taken in the second trimester of pregnancy. The receptor set was obtained from a female donor with multiple sclerosis, enrolled in a pregnancy study.

The chain uses TRBV18 and TRBJ2-4; TRBD2 aligns across 8 bases. The CDR3 runs to 14 residues. From germline, CDR1 is KGHSH and CDR2 LQKENI. The J segment lost 7 bases and the V segment lost 3 bases, leaving 5 bases of the junction unmatched. This CDR3 reads CASSPGASGNIQYF. CDR3 sequence (DNA): TGTGCCAGCTCACCCGGGGCTAGCGGGAACATTCAGTACTTC.

The chain has TRBV29-1 and TRBJ2-6, with D tentatively TRBD1 (6 bases). Germline loops: CDR1 SQVTM, CDR2 ANQGSEA. The CDR3 extends over 18 amino acids. V was shortened by 5 bases and J by 2 bases, with 22 bases between the two germline ends. CDR3 coding DNA: TGCAGCGTTCTCGGGGTGGGGGCGATTTCGCCTGGGGCCAACGTCCTGACTTTC. Amino acids: CSVLGVGAISPGANVLTF.